These T cell receptor beta chains were read from a single sample in a study of control samples from healthy donors and cancer patients. Data came from immunoSEQ multiplex PCR; TCRdb stores just in-frame clones and leaves some out. Here the sample spans tens of thousands of clones, roughly 80% being singletons. Sequenced sample: blood. All receptors derive from a man aged 55 to 69 in good health. The CDR3 runs from the conserved cysteine through the conserved F or W. A D gene is named only where the DNA matches it firmly. The size of a clone is reported for some rows only, either as once, few or many, or as a class for expanded clones.

>TRBV30|TRBJ1-1|NA|12|NA
CAWSVQGNEAFF
TGTGCCTGGAGTGTTCAGGGGAATGAAGCTTTCTTT
>TRBV2|TRBJ1-5|NA|14|few
CASRETANNQPQHF
TGTGCCAGCAGGGAGACAGCAAACAATCAGCCCCAGCATTTT
>TRBV18|TRBJ2-1|TRBD1|13|NA
CASSQTGTGLTFF
TGTGCCAGCTCACAGACAGGGACAGGGCTCACTTTCTTC
>TRBV7-2|TRBJ1-2|TRBD1|17|NA
CASSLGGTGGVQYGYTF
TGTGCCAGCAGCTTAGGAGGGACAGGGGGCGTCCAGTATGGCTACACCTTC
>TRBV6-6|TRBJ2-2|NA|16|once
CASSYSWTANTGELFF
TGTGCCAGCAGTTACTCCTGGACCGCGAACACCGGGGAGCTGTTTTTT
>TRBV6-5|TRBJ1-5|NA|16|NA
CASSSQTVSVNQPQHF
TGTGCCAGCAGTTCTCAGACAGTCTCGGTCAATCAGCCCCAGCATTTT
>TRBV12-3/TRBV12-4|TRBJ1-1|NA|12|NA
CASGYSTPEAFF
TGTGCCAGCGGCTATTCAACGCCTGAAGCTTTCTTT
>TRBV5-4|TRBJ1-2|NA|15|once
CASSFSRGLKVGYTF
TGTGCCAGCAGCTTCTCGCGGGGGTTAAAAGTAGGCTACACCTTC
>TRBV29-1|TRBJ2-3|NA|14|NA
CSVGRRAYTDTQYF
TGCAGCGTTGGCCGCAGGGCCTACACAGATACGCAGTATTTT
>TRBV2|TRBJ2-1|TRBD2|14|NA
CASTGGRAGNEQFF
TGTGCCAGCACGGGCGGGAGGGCCGGCAATGAGCAGTTCTTC
>TRBV5-5|TRBJ1-2|NA|11|NA
CASSLDYGYTF
TGTGCCAGCAGCTTGGACTATGGCTACACCTTC
>TRBV19|TRBJ1-5|NA|12|NA
CATSTGDQPQHF
TGTGCCACCTCGACAGGAGATCAGCCCCAGCATTTT
>TRBV4-1|TRBJ2-2|NA|14|NA
CASSHGPYTGELFF
TGCGCCAGCAGCCACGGACCATACACCGGGGAGCTGTTTTTT
>TRBV6-4|TRBJ2-3|NA|14|NA
CASSPDWRADTQYF
TGTGCCAGCAGTCCTGACTGGAGGGCAGATACGCAGTATTTT
>TRBV3-1/TRBV3-2|TRBJ1-5|NA|13|NA
CASSQEGNQPQHF
TGTGCCAGCAGCCAAGAGGGGAATCAGCCCCAGCATTTT
>TRBV27|TRBJ1-2|TRBD1|16|NA
CASGPGQGRGGYGYTF
TGTGCCAGCGGACCGGGACAGGGAAGAGGGGGCTATGGCTACACCTTC
>TRBV19|TRBJ2-5|TRBD2|17|NA
CASSSYSGGAFSETQYF
TGTGCCAGTAGTTCCTACAGCGGGGGGGCCTTCTCGGAGACCCAGTACTTC
>TRBV20-1|TRBJ2-1|NA|11|NA
CSARLVNEQFF
TGCAGTGCTAGGTTGGTTAATGAGCAGTTCTTC
>TRBV15|TRBJ2-2|TRBD1|15|NA
CATSLAQGAPGELFF
TGTGCCACCAGCCTTGCCCAGGGGGCGCCCGGGGAGCTGTTTTTT
>TRBV19|TRBJ1-5|TRBD1|16|NA
CATSGGSGTGGQPQHF
TGTGCCACCTCCGGAGGGTCCGGGACAGGGGGCCAGCCCCAGCATTTT
>TRBV7-8|TRBJ2-2|NA|15|NA
CASSPGSRGTGELFF
TGTGCCAGCAGCCCCGGGTCCAGAGGCACCGGGGAGCTGTTTTTT
>TRBV5-1|TRBJ2-2|TRBD2|17|NA
CASSRSSGGVNTGELFF
TGCGCCAGCAGCCGCTCTAGCGGGGGGGTGAACACCGGGGAGCTGTTTTTT
>TRBV25-1|TRBJ1-5|NA|14|NA
CASSNSGGNQPQHF
TGTGCCAGCAGTAACAGCGGGGGAAATCAGCCCCAGCATTTT
>TRBV28|TRBJ1-5|NA|11|NA
CASSLYGAQHF
TGTGCCAGCAGTTTATATGGGGCCCAGCATTTT
>TRBV18|TRBJ1-1|NA|16|NA
CASSPRLGGAGTEAFF
TGTGCCAGCTCACCACGTCTCGGGGGAGCTGGCACTGAAGCTTTCTTT
>TRBV5-6|TRBJ1-2|NA|12|NA
CASSRFSIGYTF
TGTGCCAGCAGCCGTTTTTCTATTGGCTACACCTTC
>TRBV4-1|TRBJ1-6|TRBD1|16|NA
CASSQDLGQVNSPLHF
TGCGCCAGCAGCCAAGATCTCGGACAGGTTAATTCACCCCTCCACTTT
>TRBV4-3|TRBJ1-1|NA|15|few
CASSLRDRGATEAFF
TGCGCCAGCAGCCTTCGTGACAGAGGTGCCACTGAAGCTTTCTTT
>TRBV5-6|TRBJ1-2|NA|14|NA
CASSLGGNFYGYTF
TGTGCCAGCAGCTTGGGCGGTAACTTCTATGGCTACACCTTC
>TRBV7-2|TRBJ2-7|NA|14|NA
CASSLTGPPYEQYF
TGTGCCAGCAGCTTAACAGGGCCCCCCTACGAGCAGTACTTC
>TRBV11-2|TRBJ2-7|TRBD2|17|few
CASSLGLETSGSYEQYF
TGTGCCAGCAGCTTAGGGTTGGAGACTAGCGGCTCCTACGAGCAGTACTTC
>TRBV19|TRBJ1-5|TRBD1|15|NA
CASTTRQGAGQPQHF
TGTGCCAGTACCACTCGACAGGGGGCCGGTCAGCCCCAGCATTTT
>TRBV18|TRBJ2-1|TRBD1|13|NA
CASSQGQNNEQFF
TGTGCCAGCTCACAGGGACAGAACAATGAGCAGTTCTTC
>TRBV11-3|TRBJ2-2|NA|12|NA
CASTLNSGELFF
TGTGCCAGCACCCTTAACTCCGGGGAGCTGTTTTTT
>TRBV10-3|TRBJ1-6|TRBD1|15|NA
CAISERGTDNSPLHF
TGTGCCATCAGTGAAAGGGGGACAGATAATTCACCCCTCCACTTT
>TRBV7-2|TRBJ1-4|NA|15|NA
CASSLDPVTNEKLFF
TGTGCCAGCAGCTTGGACCCCGTAACTAATGAAAAACTGTTTTTT